A single sample is the source of the 12 T cell receptor beta chains below, sequenced in a study of early T cells in non-severe SARS-CoV-2 infection. In TCRdb, the 5' RACE reads were re-called with MiXCR into one record per CDR3 protein. The sample has tens of thousands of distinct CDR3 sequences; 5% to 5.5% are singletons. Material: whole blood, obtained at baseline. The receptors stem from an adult who was a healthcare worker with PCR-confirmed SARS-CoV-2 infection or an uninfected control (not recorded which).

In its sample, this clonotype was seen many times. The chain has TRBV11-2 and TRBJ2-5, with 7 bases lining up with TRBD2. J lost 2 bases, V lost 2 bases, and 17 bases had no gene match. CDR3 size: 19 residues. Germline loops: CDR1 SGHAT, CDR2 FQNNGV. This CDR3 reads CASSLIPSGRGSRQETQYF. DNA of the CDR3: TGTGCCAGCAGCTTAATACCTAGCGGCCGCGGGAGTCGGCAAGAGACCCAGTACTTC.

The table lists this clonotype with many counts. V is TRBV18 and J is TRBJ2-7; D unclear. The CDR3 has 14 residues. From germline, CDR1 is KGHSH and CDR2 LQKENI. V was clipped by 2 bases and J by 2 bases, with 10 bases between them. As DNA, the CDR3 is TGTGCCAGCTCACCAGCCCGCGGCCCCTACGAGCAGTACTTC. Translating it yields CASSPARGPYEQYF.

This clonotype has only a few counts. V gene TRBV3-1 combines with J gene TRBJ2-2; 13 positions agree with TRBD2. The CDR3 spans 18 residues. V lost 8 bases to trimming and J lost 5 bases; unmatched junction nucleotides: 14. Germline values: CDR1 LGHDT, CDR2 YNNKEL (reference sequence). The CDR3 region has the DNA TGTGCCAGCTCACCCCTAACTAGCGGGAGGGCCAGGACCGGGGAGCTGTTTTTT. This encodes CASSPLTSGRARTGELFF.

This clonotype came up many times. V and J are TRBV12-3 or TRBV12-4 and TRBJ2-1, with D unclear. The CDR3 sequence is 16 residues long. V was shortened by 4 bases and J by 0 bases, with 13 bases between the two germline ends. As DNA, the CDR3 is TGTGCCAGCAGTTCGGTAGACGGGCCCTCCTACAATGAGCAGTTCTTC. Protein sequence: CASSSVDGPSYNEQFF.

The sample holds many counts of this clonotype. The V gene is TRBV7-6, the J gene TRBJ2-1; D is unresolved. Trimming left V 2 bases short and J 4 bases short, with 15 bases between. The CDR3 runs to 16 residues. Germline CDR1 reads SGHVS; CDR2 reads FNYEAQ. CDR3 nucleotide sequence: TGTGCCAGCAGCTTAAACCCGAGAGTAGGGTACAATGAGCAGTTCTTC. As protein: CASSLNPRVGYNEQFF.

This clonotype was found many times. The chain joins TRBV7-8 to TRBJ2-5; D gene unclear. CDR3 length: 16 amino acids. CDR1 and CDR2 from the germline V gene are SGHVS and FQNEAQ. V lost 5 bases, J lost 1 base, and 17 bases lay in between. The CDR3 region has the DNA TGTGCCAGCAGCCCAGCCGGTTGGAGAATCCAAGAGACCCAGTACTTC. It codes for CASSPAGWRIQETQYF.

Many counts were recorded for this clonotype. The V and J genes are TRBV7-8 and TRBJ1-2; tentatively, D is TRBD1 (5 bases). CDR3 size: 15 residues. Trimming removed 1 base from V and 0 bases from J, with 9 bases in between. From germline, CDR1 is SGHVS and CDR2 FQNEAQ. The CDR3 spells CASSLEKGPNYGYTF. CDR3 nucleotide sequence: TGTGCCAGCAGCTTAGAAAAGGGACCTAACTATGGCTACACCTTC.

This clonotype was recorded many times. CDR3 sequence reads: CASSLDVSRYNEQFF. CDR3 DNA sequence: TGTGCCAGCAGCTTAGACGTATCCCGCTACAATGAGCAGTTCTTC. The chain uses TRBV7-3 and TRBJ2-1; D gene ambiguous. The CDR3 runs to 15 residues. V was pared by 2 bases and J by 3 bases, with 11 bases between. From germline, CDR1 is SGHTA and CDR2 FQGTGA.

This clonotype has a handful of counts. The chain has TRBV29-1 and TRBJ1-1; D remains ambiguous. CDR1 and CDR2 (germline): SQVTM, ANQGSEA. This CDR3 has 12 residues. V was pared by 7 bases and J by 5 bases, with 14 bases between. The DNA of the CDR3 is TGCAGCGCCCACCTGTCGGATACTGAAGCTTTCTTT. The encoded protein is CSAHLSDTEAFF.

The chain uses TRBV11-2 and TRBJ2-6; D gene unclear. The CDR3 has 12 amino acids. Germline V gene sequence: CDR1 SGHAT, CDR2 FQNNGV. Trimming took 7 bases from V and 4 from J, leaving 5 bases between them. CDR3 amino acids: CASTYGANVLTF. In nucleotides, the CDR3 is TGTGCCAGCACCTACGGGGCCAACGTCCTGACTTTC. Drawing the rest from reference TRBV11-2 and TRBJ2-6, the complete variable domain is EAGVAQSPRYKIIEKRQSVAFWCNPISGHATLYWYQQILGQGPKLLIQFQNNGVVDDSQLPKDRFSAERLKGVDSTLKIQPAKLEDSAVYLCASTYGANVLTFGAGSRLTVL.

The gene calls are TRBV6-5 and TRBJ2-7; 8 bases are a match to TRBD1. Germline V gene data show CDR1 as MNHEY and CDR2 as SVGAGI. The V and J ends lost 4 bases and 5 bases, in that order; junction bases with no gene match: 7. The length of the CDR3 is 14 residues. The CDR3 coding sequence is TGTGCCAGCAGTTCGCGGACAGGGTCAAACGAGCAGTACGTC. Translation gives CASSSRTGSNEQYV.

This clonotype was recorded a few times. V and J are TRBV7-6 and TRBJ2-1; D not resolved. The CDR3 loop spans 14 amino acids. Germline lookup yields CDR1 SGHVS and CDR2 FNYEAQ. Trimming removed 1 base at V and 4 bases at J, with 8 bases between. CDR3 sequence: CASSLGGIYNEQFF. CDR3 coding DNA: TGTGCCAGCAGCTTAGGAGGAATTTACAATGAGCAGTTCTTC.